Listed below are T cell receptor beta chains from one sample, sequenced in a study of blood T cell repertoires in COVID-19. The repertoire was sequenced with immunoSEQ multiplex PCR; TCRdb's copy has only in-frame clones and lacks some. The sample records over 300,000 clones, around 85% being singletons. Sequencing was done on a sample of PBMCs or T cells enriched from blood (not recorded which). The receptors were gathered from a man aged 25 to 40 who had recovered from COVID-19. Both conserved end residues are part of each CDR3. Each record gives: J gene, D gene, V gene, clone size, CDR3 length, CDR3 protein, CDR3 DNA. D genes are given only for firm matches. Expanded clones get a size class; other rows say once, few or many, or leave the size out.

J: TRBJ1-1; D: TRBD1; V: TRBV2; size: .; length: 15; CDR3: CASGRGSGQGTEAFF; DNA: TGTGCCAGCGGACGGGGTTCGGGACAGGGAACTGAAGCTTTCTTT
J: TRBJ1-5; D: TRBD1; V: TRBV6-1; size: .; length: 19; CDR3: CASSVNRDRVWGIVQPQHF; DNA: TGTGCCAGCAGTGTCAACCGGGACAGGGTTTGGGGGATTGTCCAGCCCCAGCATTTT
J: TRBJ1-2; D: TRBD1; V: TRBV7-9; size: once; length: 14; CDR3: CASSQQGGLYGYTF; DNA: TGTGCCAGCAGCCAACAGGGGGGCCTCTATGGCTACACCTTC
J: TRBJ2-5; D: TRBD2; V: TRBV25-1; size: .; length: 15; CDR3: CASTQGGETKETQYF; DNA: TGTGCCAGCACGCAGGGAGGGGAAACTAAAGAGACCCAGTACTTC
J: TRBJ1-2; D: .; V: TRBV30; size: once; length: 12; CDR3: CAWSVLGSGYTF; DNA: TGTGCCTGGAGTGTACTGGGGAGTGGCTACACCTTC
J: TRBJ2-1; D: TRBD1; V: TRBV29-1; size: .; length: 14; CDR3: CSVKKTGTYNEQFF; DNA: TGCAGCGTTAAGAAGACAGGGACGTACAATGAGCAGTTCTTC
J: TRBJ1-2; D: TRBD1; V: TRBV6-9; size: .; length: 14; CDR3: CASSSDRGDYGYTF; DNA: TGTGCCAGCAGTTCGGACAGGGGAGACTATGGCTACACCTTC
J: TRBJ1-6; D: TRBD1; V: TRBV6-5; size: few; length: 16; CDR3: CASSYSLGQFYSPLHF; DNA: TGTGCCAGCAGTTACTCGCTGGGACAGTTCTATTCACCCCTCCACTTT
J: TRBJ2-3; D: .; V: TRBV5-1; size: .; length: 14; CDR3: CASTTAVRTDTQYF; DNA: TGCGCCAGCACAACCGCGGTCCGCACAGATACGCAGTATTTT
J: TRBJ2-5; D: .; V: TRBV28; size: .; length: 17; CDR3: CASSLFPPSDSQETQYF; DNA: TGTGCCAGCAGTTTGTTCCCACCCTCGGACAGTCAAGAGACCCAGTACTTC
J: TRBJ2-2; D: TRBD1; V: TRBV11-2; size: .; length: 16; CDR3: CASSLEGTANTGELFF; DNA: TGTGCCAGCAGCTTAGAGGGGACAGCGAACACCGGGGAGCTGTTTTTT
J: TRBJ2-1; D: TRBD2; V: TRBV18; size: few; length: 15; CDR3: CASSPPGLYYNEQFF; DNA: TGTGCCAGCTCACCACCGGGACTATACTACAATGAGCAGTTCTTC
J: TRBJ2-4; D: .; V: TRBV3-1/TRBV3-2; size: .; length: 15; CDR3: CASSQGLRVGNIQYF; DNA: TGTGCCAGCAGCCAAGGGTTGAGGGTGGGGAACATTCAGTACTTC
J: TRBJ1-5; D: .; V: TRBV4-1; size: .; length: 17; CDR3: CASSQDPGGAINQPQHF; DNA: TGCGCCAGCAGCCAAGATCCGGGGGGCGCGATCAATCAGCCCCAGCATTTT
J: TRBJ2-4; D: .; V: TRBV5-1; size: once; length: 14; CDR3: CASSSPLAKNIQYF; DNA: TGCGCCAGCAGCTCCCCGTTAGCCAAAAACATTCAGTACTTC
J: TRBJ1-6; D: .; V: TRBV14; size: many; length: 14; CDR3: CASSQDWPNSPLHF; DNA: TGTGCCAGCAGCCAAGATTGGCCCAATTCACCCCTCCACTTT
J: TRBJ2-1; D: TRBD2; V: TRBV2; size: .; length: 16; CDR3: CASSEGLGTSGVRKFF; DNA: TGTGCCAGCAGTGAAGGGTTGGGGACTAGCGGGGTTAGGAAGTTCTTC
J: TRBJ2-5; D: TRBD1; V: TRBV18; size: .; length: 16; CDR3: CASSPLRTGGEETQYF; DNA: TGTGCCAGCTCACCACTAAGGACAGGGGGAGAAGAGACCCAGTACTTC
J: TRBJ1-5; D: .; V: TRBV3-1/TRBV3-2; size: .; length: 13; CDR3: CASSPGSNQPQHF; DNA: TGTGCCAGCAGCCCAGGCAGCAATCAGCCCCAGCATTTT
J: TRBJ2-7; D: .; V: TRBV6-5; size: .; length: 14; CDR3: CATFEWRTIYEQYF; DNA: TGTGCCACCTTCGAGTGGAGAACCATCTACGAGCAGTACTTC
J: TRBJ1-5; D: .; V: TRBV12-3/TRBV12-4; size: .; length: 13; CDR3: CASSWAGHQPQHF; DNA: TGTGCCAGCAGTTGGGCAGGGCATCAGCCCCAGCATTTT
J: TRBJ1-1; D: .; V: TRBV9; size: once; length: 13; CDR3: CASNRDSNTEAFF; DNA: TGTGCCAGCAACCGTGATAGTAACACTGAAGCTTTCTTT
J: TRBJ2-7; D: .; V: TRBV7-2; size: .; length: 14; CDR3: CASSLGSGPYEQYF; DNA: TGTGCCAGCAGCTTAGGTAGCGGTCCTTACGAGCAGTACTTC
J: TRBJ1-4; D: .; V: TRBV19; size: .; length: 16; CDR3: CASEEGRSATNEKLFF; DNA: TGTGCCAGTGAGGAAGGGAGGAGTGCAACTAATGAAAAACTGTTTTTT
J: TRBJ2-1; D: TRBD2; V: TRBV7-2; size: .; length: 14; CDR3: CASSLVGTSNEQFF; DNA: TGTGCCAGCAGCTTAGTGGGGACTAGCAATGAGCAGTTCTTC
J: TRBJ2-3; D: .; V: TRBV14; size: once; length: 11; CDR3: CANPVSDTQYF; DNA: TGTGCCAACCCGGTTTCAGATACGCAGTATTTT
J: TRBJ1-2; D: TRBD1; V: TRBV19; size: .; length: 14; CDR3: CASSRPAGGNGYTF; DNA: TGTGCCAGTAGTAGGCCAGCAGGGGGAAATGGCTACACCTTC
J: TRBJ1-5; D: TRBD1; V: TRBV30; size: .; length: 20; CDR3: CAWSVHSDRGRFTSNQPQHF; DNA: TGTGCCTGGAGTGTACATTCGGACAGGGGACGTTTTACGAGCAATCAGCCCCAGCATTTT
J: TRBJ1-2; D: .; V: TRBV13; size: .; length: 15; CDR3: CASSLYWGEDGGYTF; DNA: TGTGCCAGCAGCTTGTACTGGGGGGAGGATGGAGGCTACACCTTC
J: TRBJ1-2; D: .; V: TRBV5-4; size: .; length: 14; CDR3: CASSPKQDLYGYTF; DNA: TGTGCCAGCAGCCCGAAACAGGATCTCTATGGCTACACCTTC
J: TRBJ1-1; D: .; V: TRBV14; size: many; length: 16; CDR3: CASSGMGQKMNTEAFF; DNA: TGTGCCAGCAGCGGGATGGGGCAGAAAATGAACACTGAAGCTTTCTTT
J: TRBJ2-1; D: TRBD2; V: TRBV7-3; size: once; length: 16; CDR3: CASSEYGGAPYREQFF; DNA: TGTGCCAGCAGCGAATACGGGGGGGCCCCTTACCGTGAGCAGTTCTTC
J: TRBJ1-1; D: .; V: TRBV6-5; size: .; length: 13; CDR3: CASSYGGAREAFF; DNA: TGTGCCAGCAGTTACGGGGGCGCGAGGGAAGCTTTCTTT
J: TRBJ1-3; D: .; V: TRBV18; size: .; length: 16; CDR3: CASSPQRGKAGNTIYF; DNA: TGTGCCAGCTCACCCCAAAGGGGGAAAGCTGGAAACACCATATATTTT
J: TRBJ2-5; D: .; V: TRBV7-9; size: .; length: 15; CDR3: CASSPRQDGQETQYF; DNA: TGTGCCAGCAGCCCTCGACAGGATGGACAAGAGACCCAGTACTTC
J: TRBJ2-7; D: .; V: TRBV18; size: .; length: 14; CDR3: CASSPQAGVYEQYF; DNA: TGTGCCAGCTCACCACAGGCAGGGGTCTACGAGCAGTACTTC
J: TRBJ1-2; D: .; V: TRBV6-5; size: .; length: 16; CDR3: CASSYSTGTSNYGYTF; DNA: TGTGCCAGCAGTTACTCGACCGGGACAAGTAACTATGGCTACACCTTC
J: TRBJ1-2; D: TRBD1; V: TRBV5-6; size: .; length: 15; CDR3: CASSSRTGMGYGYTF; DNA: TGTGCCAGCAGCTCCCGGACAGGAATGGGATATGGCTACACCTTC